This TCR beta chain was sequenced during a study of T cells in Graves' hyperthyroidism and ophthalmopathy. TCR beta CDR3 regions were amplified from RNA. When the TCR CDR3 underwent first-round RT-PCR, the HTBI primer set was used. A single record per CDR3 protein comes from TCRdb applying MiXCR to the multiplex PCR reads. Of fewer than 700,000 distinct CDR3 sequences detected, roughly 17% appear once; the ten largest clones hold 17%. Clinical Activity Scores of at least 3, NOSPECS grades of at least 4 and durations under 3 months characterized ophthalmopathy patients. The study left out patients who had uncontrolled infection, other autoimmune disease, pregnancy or lactation. The study, taken as a whole, reports: It was a median approximately 6.9 months before onset that the model predicted ophthalmopathy. Also found in blood were most expanded thyroid clonotypes above 0.001.

This CDR3 is built from 13 residues. Germline V lookup: CDR1 SGHTA, CDR2 FQGTGA. V dropped 8 bases and J dropped 4 bases, with 14 bases sitting between them. About this clonotype: Its cognate antigen is unknown.

The V gene is TRBV7-3, the J gene TRBJ2-5; no clear D gene. Sequenced: blood. This sequence was found in a woman aged 18-29 years with Graves' ophthalmopathy. CDR3 in DNA: TGTGCCAGCCACAGTATGGGTCGAGAGACCCAGTACTTC. Residues: CASHSMGRETQYF.